This T cell receptor beta chain is drawn from a study of OX40 agonist ivuxolimab in advanced cancers. CDR3 length: 14 amino acids. Germline V gene lookup returns CDR1 LNHDA and CDR2 SQIVND (reference sequence). Remarks on this clone: At one end, the junction sequence differs from germline, possibly due to a read error.

Sequencing was performed with immunoSEQ multiplex PCR; in TCRdb, only in-frame clones are kept and a portion is missing. The table records about 70,000 clones, over 70% of them present only once. The source was CD4+ or CD8+ T cells sorted from blood, collected in a trial of the OX40 agonist ivuxolimab. This clonotype originated in an adult with an advanced solid tumor such as melanoma, head and neck, liver or kidney cancer. The J gene is TRBJ1-5, the V gene TRBV19; 10 nucleotides match TRBD1. CDR3 protein: CVSSGQGESQPQHF. CDR3 nucleotide sequence: TGTGTCAGTAGTGGACAGGGGGAATCTCAGCCCCAGCATTTT. The complete variable domain, with remaining parts taken from reference TRBV19 and TRBJ1-5, reads DGGITQSPKYLFRKEGQNVTLSCEQNLNHDAMYWYRQDPGQGLRLIYYSQIVNDFQKGDIAEGYSVSREKKESFPLTVTSAQKNPTAFYLCVSSGQGESQPQHFGDGTRLSIL.